The 6 T cell receptor beta chains below come from one sample, sequenced in a study of blood T cell repertoires in COVID-19 (TCRdb year 2020). Library prep was done by the immunoSEQ multiplex PCR assay. TCRdb holds this immuneACCESS table with in-frame rearrangements only. Some clones are missing; in checked studies, unresolved V genes explain under half, and the rest has no known cause. Here the sample has some 150,000 clones; roughly four fifths occur a single time. Jointly, the top ten make up 3% of the sample. The specimen sequenced was peripheral blood. These TCRs come from a woman over 75 with acute or convalescent COVID-19.

The V gene is TRBV6-5, the J gene TRBJ2-1; no firm D call. Germline V CDR1 and CDR2: MNHEY, SVGAGI. Trimming left V 5 bases short and J 0 bases short, with 5 bases between. The CDR3 is made up of 13 amino acids. CDR3 nucleotides: TGTGCCAGCAGTCCGGGCTCCTACAATGAGCAGTTCTTC. Translated: CASSPGSYNEQFF.

The genes are TRBV4-1 and TRBJ1-4, with a possible D match to TRBD1 (5 bases). V lost 1 base and J lost 5, with 14 bases in between. Germline lookup yields CDR1 MGHRA and CDR2 YSYEKL. The CDR3 length is 16 residues. The CDR3 is CASSQGQTRENEKLFF. The CDR3 coding sequence is TGCGCCAGCAGCCAAGGACAGACAAGGGAAAATGAAAAACTGTTTTTT.

The chain links TRBV19 to TRBJ1-1; tentatively, D is TRBD1 (5 bases). This CDR3 is built from 17 residues. CDR1 and CDR2 from the germline V gene are LNHDA and SQIVND (reference sequence). Trimming took 10 bases from V and 8 from J, leaving 32 bases between them. The CDR3 nucleotides read TGTGCCACCCAATCTAGGGGAACAACAGGCGGAAGCAAAGAAGCTTTCTTT. Translated, it gives CATQSRGTTGGSKEAFF.

The chain couples TRBV4-1 to TRBJ2-6; tentative D call: TRBD1 (5 bases). The germline V gene has CDR1 MGHRA and CDR2 YSYEKL. The V gene lost 1 base and the J gene lost 2 bases, with 15 bases spanning the gap. The CDR3 runs to 18 residues. The DNA of the CDR3 is TGCGCCAGCAGCCAAGGCACAGGTTGGCTAACTGGGGCCAACGTCCTGACTTTC. Translating gives CASSQGTGWLTGANVLTF.

This clone was counted only a few times. This chain connects TRBV18 to TRBJ2-2; D not resolved. Between the trimmed V and J ends, which lost 5 bases and 0 bases, there was a span of 7 bases. Looked up from germline, CDR1 is KGHSH and CDR2 is LQKENI. CDR3 length: 14 residues. The CDR3 coding sequence is TGTGCCAGCTCAATCCGCGCGAACACCGGGGAGCTGTTTTTT. This codes for CASSIRANTGELFF.

The chain uses TRBV3-1 (or the pseudogene TRBV3-2) and TRBJ1-1; D not certain. This CDR3 contains 13 residues. V dropped 4 bases and J dropped 6 bases, with 12 bases sitting between them. Germline V gene data show CDR1 as LGHDT and CDR2 as YNNKEL (reference sequence). This chain's CDR3 is CASSLLTTAEAFF. CDR3 bases: TGTGCCAGCAGCCTGTTAACAACAGCTGAAGCTTTCTTT.